The 5 T cell receptor beta chains presented below share a single source sample, sequenced in a study of CD4 T cells in relation to SARS-CoV-2 and coronaviruses. Antigens of these TCRs are unknown. Unexposed donor CD4+ T cells date from about 2011-2019, before the COVID-19 pandemic. The cells were cultured for about ten days before CD4+ T cells were isolated. Sequencing was performed with immunoSEQ multiplex PCR; in TCRdb, only in-frame clones are kept and a portion is missing. The sample records about 21,000 clones, roughly 62% being singletons. Source material: CD4+ T cells from PBMCs, cultured in vitro. These receptors were collected from a human donor in good health.

The chain carries TRBV29-1 and TRBJ1-2; D possibly corresponds to TRBD1 (6 bases). This CDR3 spans 13 amino acids. The germline V gene encodes CDR1 SQVTM and CDR2 ANQGSEA. V lost 0 bases and J 6 bases, leaving 11 bases between the germline ends. The CDR3 DNA reads as TGCAGCGTTGAAGAGGACAGATCAGATGGCTACACCTTC. Protein product: CSVEEDRSDGYTF.

The V call is TRBV27, the J call TRBJ2-7, with 7 bases lining up with TRBD1. Germline lookup yields CDR1 MNHEY and CDR2 SMNVEV (reference sequence). This CDR3 region has 17 residues. The junction had 10 bases not matched to a gene; V was cut back by 0 bases and J by 2 bases. The CDR3 protein is CASSLSFASTGTYEQYF. The CDR3 DNA reads TGTGCCAGCAGTTTATCGTTTGCCTCGACAGGGACCTACGAGCAGTACTTC.

The rearrangement joins TRBV30 to TRBJ2-3, with D perhaps matching TRBD2 (6 bases). V lost 2 bases to trimming and J lost 0 bases, with 18 bases between them. Germline V gene data show CDR1 as GTSNPN and CDR2 as SVGIG (reference sequence). This CDR3 is 17 amino acids long. CDR3: CAWSITGTDYSTDTQYF. DNA of the CDR3: TGTGCCTGGAGTATAACCGGGACTGACTATAGCACAGATACGCAGTATTTT.

V usage is TRBV11-2 and J usage is TRBJ2-3; D is uncertain. Per germline, CDR1 SGHAT and CDR2 FQNNGV. This CDR3 has 13 residues. Deletions cut 4 bases from V and 5 bases from J, with 10 bases between. This chain's CDR3 is CASSWDWGDTQYF. The DNA for the CDR3 is TGTGCCAGCAGCTGGGATTGGGGAGATACGCAGTATTTT.

V usage is TRBV20-1 and J usage is TRBJ1-1, with D uncertain. Trimming shortened V by 5 bases and J by 11 bases, and 12 bases separated the two germline ends. This CDR3 region has 10 residues. CDR1 DFQATT and CDR2 SNEGSKA come from the germline V gene (reference sequence). The chain's CDR3 is CSASGFAAFF. DNA of the CDR3: TGCAGTGCTTCGGGATTTGCGGCTTTCTTT.